The entry that follows covers one T cell receptor beta chain sequence. Sequenced by immunoSEQ multiplex PCR; TCRdb stores in-frame clones only, minus some. This table has 200,000 to 250,000 clones, about 88% appearing once. V lost 4 bases, J lost 8 bases, and 5 bases stayed unmatched. CDR1 is LNHDA and CDR2 is SQIVND in the germline V gene (reference sequence). CDR3 size: 14 residues. The data were obtained in a study of blood T cell repertoires in COVID-19. The rearrangement uses TRBV19 and TRBJ2-1; 10 bases line up with TRBD2. This receptor was identified in a man aged 55 to 70 with acute or convalescent COVID-19. Sequencing was performed on peripheral blood. This CDR3 is CASSRLAGVYEQFF. The CDR3 nucleotides are TGTGCCAGTAGTAGACTAGCGGGTGTCTATGAGCAGTTCTTC.